The source of this TCR beta chain is a study of Ad26.COV2.S vaccination and SARS-CoV-2 variants. The CDR3 length is 16 residues. CDR1 and CDR2 from the germline V gene are MNHEY and SMNVEV (reference sequence). V gave up 6 bases and J gave up 0 bases; unmatched junction bases: 9. Assay used: immunoSEQ multiplex PCR; TCRdb lists only in-frame clones, some missing. The sample has over 100,000 clones; 60% to 85% are singletons. The source is a human donor who had recovered from COVID-19. The chain links TRBV27 to TRBJ2-7, with 9 bases matching TRBD1. Here the sequenced sample was peripheral blood, taken after recovery from COVID-19. The CDR3 loop reads CASSQGQGRSSYEQYF. The DNA for the CDR3 is TGTGCCAGCAGCCAGGGACAGGGAAGGAGCTCCTACGAGCAGTACTTC.